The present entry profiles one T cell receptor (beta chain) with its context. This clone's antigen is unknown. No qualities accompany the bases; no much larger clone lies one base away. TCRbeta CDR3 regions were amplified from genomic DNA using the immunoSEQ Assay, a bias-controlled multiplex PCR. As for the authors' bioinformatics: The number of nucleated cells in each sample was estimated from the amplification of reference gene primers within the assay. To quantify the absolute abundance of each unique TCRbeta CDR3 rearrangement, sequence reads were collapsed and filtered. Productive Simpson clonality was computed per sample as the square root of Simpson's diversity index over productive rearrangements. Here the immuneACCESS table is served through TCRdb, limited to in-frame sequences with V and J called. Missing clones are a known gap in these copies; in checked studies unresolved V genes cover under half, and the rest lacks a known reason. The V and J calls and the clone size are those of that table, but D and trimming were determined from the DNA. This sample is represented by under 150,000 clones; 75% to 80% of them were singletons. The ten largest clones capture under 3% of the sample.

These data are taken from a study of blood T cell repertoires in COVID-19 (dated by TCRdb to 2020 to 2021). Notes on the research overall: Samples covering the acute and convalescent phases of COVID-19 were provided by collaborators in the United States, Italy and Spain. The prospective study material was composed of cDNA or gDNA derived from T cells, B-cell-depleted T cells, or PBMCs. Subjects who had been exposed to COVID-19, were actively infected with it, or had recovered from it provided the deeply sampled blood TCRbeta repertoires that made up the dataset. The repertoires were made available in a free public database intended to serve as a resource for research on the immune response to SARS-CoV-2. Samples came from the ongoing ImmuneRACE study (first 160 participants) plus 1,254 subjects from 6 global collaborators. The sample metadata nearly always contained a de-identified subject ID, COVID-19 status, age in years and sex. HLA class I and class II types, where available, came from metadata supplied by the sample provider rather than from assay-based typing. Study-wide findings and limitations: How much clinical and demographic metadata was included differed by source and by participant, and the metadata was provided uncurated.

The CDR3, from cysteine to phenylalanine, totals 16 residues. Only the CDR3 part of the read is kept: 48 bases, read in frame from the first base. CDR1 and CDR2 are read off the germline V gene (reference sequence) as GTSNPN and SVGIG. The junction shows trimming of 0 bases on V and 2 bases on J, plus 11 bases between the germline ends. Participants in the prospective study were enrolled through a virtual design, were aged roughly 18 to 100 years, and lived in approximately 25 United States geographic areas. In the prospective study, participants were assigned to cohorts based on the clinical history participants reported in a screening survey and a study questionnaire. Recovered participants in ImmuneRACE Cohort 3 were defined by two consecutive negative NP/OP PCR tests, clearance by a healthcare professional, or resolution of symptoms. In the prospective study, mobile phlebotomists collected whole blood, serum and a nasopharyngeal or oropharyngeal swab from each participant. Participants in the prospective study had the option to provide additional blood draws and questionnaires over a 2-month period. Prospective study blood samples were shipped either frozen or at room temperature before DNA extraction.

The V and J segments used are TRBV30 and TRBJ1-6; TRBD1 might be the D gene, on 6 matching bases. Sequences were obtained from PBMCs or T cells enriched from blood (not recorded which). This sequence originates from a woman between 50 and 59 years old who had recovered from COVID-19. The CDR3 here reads CAWSVQGYTYNSPLHF. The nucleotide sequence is TGTGCCTGGAGTGTACAGGGTTATACCTATAATTCACCCCTCCACTTT.